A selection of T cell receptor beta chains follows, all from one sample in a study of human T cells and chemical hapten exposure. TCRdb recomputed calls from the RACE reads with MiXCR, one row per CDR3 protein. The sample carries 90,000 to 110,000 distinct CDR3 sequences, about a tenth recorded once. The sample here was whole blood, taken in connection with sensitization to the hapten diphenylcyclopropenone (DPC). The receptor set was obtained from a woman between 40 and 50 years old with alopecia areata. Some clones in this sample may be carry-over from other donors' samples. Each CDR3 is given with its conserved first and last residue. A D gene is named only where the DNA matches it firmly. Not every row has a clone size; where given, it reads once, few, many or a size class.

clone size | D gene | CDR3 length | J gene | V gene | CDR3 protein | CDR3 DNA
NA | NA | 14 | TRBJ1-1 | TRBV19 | CASTTIQGGTEAFF | TGTGCCAGTACCACTATACAGGGCGGCACTGAAGCTTTCTTT
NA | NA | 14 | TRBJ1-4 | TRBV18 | CASRGTSTNEKLFF | TGTGCCAGCCGAGGCACGTCAACTAATGAAAAACTGTTTTTT
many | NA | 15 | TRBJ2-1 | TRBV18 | CASSPLRRVEAGQFF | TGTGCCAGCTCACCACTTCGCAGGGTTGAAGCCGGCCAGTTCTTC
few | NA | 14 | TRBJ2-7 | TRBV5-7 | CASSPRFFSYEQYF | TGTGCCAGCAGCCCGAGGTTTTTCTCCTACGAGCAGTACTTC
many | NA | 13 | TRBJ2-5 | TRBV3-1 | CASSPSSGETQYF | TGTGCCAGCAGCCCAAGTAGCGGAGAGACCCAGTACTTC
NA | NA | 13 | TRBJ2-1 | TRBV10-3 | CATAEGAYNEQFF | TGTGCCACCGCTGAGGGAGCCTACAATGAGCAGTTCTTC
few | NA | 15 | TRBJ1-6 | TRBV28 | CASRAGYPDNSPLHF | TGTGCCAGCAGGGCAGGGTATCCGGATAATTCACCCCTCCACTTT
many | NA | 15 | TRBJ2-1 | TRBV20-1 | CSASILAGAGNEQFF | TGCAGTGCTAGTATCCTCGCAGGGGCGGGGAATGAGCAGTTCTTC
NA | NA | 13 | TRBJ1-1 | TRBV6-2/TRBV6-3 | CASSFGGGTEVFF | NA
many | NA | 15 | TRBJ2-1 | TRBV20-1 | CSARSAGAEVNEQFF | TGCAGTGCTAGGTCGGCGGGGGCCGAAGTAAATGAGCAGTTCTTC
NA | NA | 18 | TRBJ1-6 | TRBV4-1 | CASSQEGQGPSYNSPLHF | TGCGCCAGCAGCCAAGAGGGGCAGGGTCCCTCCTATAATTCACCCCTCCACTTT